The 29 T cell receptor beta chains below come from one sample, sequenced in a study of beta chain features in type 1 diabetes. Findings and caveats of the study: Patients with Type 1 diabetes showed moderately but significantly shorter TCRB CDR3s in all four CD4+ subsets.

The investigators reverse transcribed all of the isolated RNA, so they sequenced expressed TCRB transcripts. Clones were sequenced by immunoSEQ multiplex PCR, and TCRdb holds only the in-frame ones, with some missing. The sample has under 350,000 clones; about 23% are singletons. Which antigens these TCRs recognize remains unknown. Sequenced input: naive CD4+ T cells from blood. The receptors stem from a woman aged 25 to 45 with type 1 diabetes.

The chain has TRBV14 and TRBJ1-2, with D unclear. The V gene's germline CDR1 is SGHDN and CDR2 FVKESK. CDR3 size: 15 residues. V lost 0 bases to trimming and J lost 9 bases, with 17 bases between them. DNA of the CDR3: TGTGCCAGCAGCCAAGAAGTTGTCTCCTCCGGGAGCTACACCTTC. Residues: CASSQEVVSSGSYTF.

This clone was observed a handful of times. The rearrangement joins TRBV6-5 to TRBJ2-1, with a possible D match to TRBD2 (5 bases). Trimming removed 6 bases at V and 4 bases at J, with 10 bases between. This CDR3 contains 13 residues. The germline V gene encodes CDR1 MNHEY and CDR2 SVGAGI. In nucleotides, the CDR3 is TGTGCCAGCAGCTACCGGGGATACAATGAGCAGTTCTTC. Amino acid sequence: CASSYRGYNEQFF.

A few counts support this clone. The rearrangement uses TRBV11-3 and TRBJ2-5, with TRBD1 matching 8 bases. Trimming cost V 5 bases and J 2 bases; bases outside gene matches: 13. The CDR3 has 17 amino acids. Germline CDR1 and CDR2: SGHNT and YENEEA. CDR3: CASSLRTGWVQQETQYF. The CDR3, as DNA: TGTGCCAGCAGCCTTCGGACAGGGTGGGTCCAGCAAGAGACCCAGTACTTC.

The J gene is TRBJ2-2, the V gene TRBV7-8, with D possibly TRBD2 on 6 matching bases. Trimming took off 3 bases at V and 3 bases at J, with 11 bases between the two ends. This CDR3 has 15 residues. The germline CDR1 and CDR2 sequences are SGHVS and FQNEAQ. The CDR3 DNA is TGTGCCAGCAGCTTTAGGCTAGCGTACACCGGGGAGCTGTTTTTT. Protein: CASSFRLAYTGELFF.

This clone was counted between two and nine times. Here the CDR3 reads CASSPTDRGKNNEQFF. In DNA form, the CDR3 reads TGCGCCAGCAGTCCCACGGACAGGGGGAAAAACAATGAGCAGTTCTTC. The chain uses TRBV23-1 and TRBJ2-1; TRBD1 matches at 10 bases. TRBV23-1 is flagged as an ORF with uncertain function. With 4 bases clipped from V and 5 bases from J, the junction kept 8 bases outside the gene matches. The CDR3 extends over 16 amino acids.

This clone has a handful of counts. The chain uses TRBV5-4 and TRBJ2-7; TRBD2 aligns across 9 bases. V shed 3 bases, J shed 7 bases, and the junction held 8 bases outside the gene matches. Germline loops: CDR1 SGHNT, CDR2 YYREEE (reference sequence). CDR3 length equals 14 residues. CDR3 region: CASSSRTSEGEQYF. The CDR3 DNA reads TGTGCCAGCAGCTCCCGGACTAGCGAGGGGGAGCAGTACTTC.

The V call is TRBV6-5, the J call TRBJ2-5, with TRBD1 matching over 7 bases. The CDR3 contains 15 residues. V lost 5 bases to trimming and J lost 5 bases; unmatched junction nucleotides: 11. Germline assignment: CDR1 MNHEY and CDR2 SVGAGI. In DNA form, the CDR3 reads TGTGCCAGCAGTAACAGGGGTGGGCGTTTGGAGACCCAGTACTTC. Amino acid sequence: CASSNRGGRLETQYF.

The CDR3 DNA is TGTGCCAGCAGCATGCCCCCGGGACAGGGTAACTATGGCTACACCTTC. This codes for CASSMPPGQGNYGYTF. This chain joins TRBV7-2 and TRBJ1-2, with 9 bases identical to TRBD1. Germline loops: CDR1 SGHTA, CDR2 FQGNSA. Losses at the gene ends were 5 bases for V and 1 base for J; bases not matched to a gene: 8. This CDR3 region has 16 residues.

The CDR3 bases are TGTGCCAGCAGCTTAGAGGTTGGATCGGACGGGATCAATGAGCAGTTCTTC. Its protein product is CASSLEVGSDGINEQFF. The chain employs TRBV7-2 and TRBJ2-1, with D perhaps TRBD2 (5 bases). Germline V gene data show CDR1 as SGHTA and CDR2 as FQGNSA. The CDR3 has 17 residues. The V and J ends lost 1 base and 6 bases respectively, with 19 bases between them.

There are a few counts of this clone. This chain connects TRBV19 to TRBJ2-1; 12 bases agree with TRBD2. The J segment lost 7 bases and the V segment lost 5 bases, leaving 15 bases of the junction unmatched. Germline V gene lookup returns CDR1 LNHDA and CDR2 SQIVND (reference sequence). The CDR3 is 18 residues long. In nucleotides, the CDR3 is TGTGCCAGTAGTCTCAGAGGTCGACTAGCGGGAGTTAGGAATGAGCAGTTCTTC. Its protein is CASSLRGRLAGVRNEQFF.

This clone came up a few times. This chain joins TRBV29-1 and TRBJ2-5; unclear D gene. Trimming removed 5 bases at V and 5 bases at J, with 12 bases between. The CDR3 covers 12 residues. Germline CDR1 is SQVTM and CDR2 is ANQGSEA. The CDR3 DNA sequence: TGCAGCGTTTCAAGCGTTCAGGAGACCCAGTACTTC. Its protein product is CSVSSVQETQYF.

The chain uses TRBV11-2 and TRBJ2-7; TRBD2 agrees at 10 bases. Germline trimming cut 5 bases from V and 11 bases from J; bases unmatched to any gene: 18. CDR1 and CDR2 from the germline V gene are SGHAT and FQNNGV. The CDR3 runs 16 residues. The CDR3 reads CASSRSGRQPLILEYF. The CDR3 DNA reads TGTGCCAGCAGCCGTAGCGGGAGGCAACCCCTAATCCTTGAGTACTTC.

The gene calls are TRBV20-1 and TRBJ2-3; D gene uncertain. The CDR3 covers 11 residues. The germline CDR1 and CDR2 sequences are DFQATT and SNEGSKA (reference sequence). The V and J ends lost 3 bases and 6 bases respectively, with 7 bases between them. CDR3 sequence reads: CSASRLDTQYF. CDR3 DNA: TGCAGTGCTAGCAGGTTGGATACGCAGTATTTT.

The chain carries TRBV21-1 and TRBJ2-5; the table's D call of TRBD2 was not tested on the DNA. TRBV21-1 is an annotated pseudogene. The CDR3 has 13 residues. CDR3 amino acids: CASNPGIQETQYF. CDR3 coding DNA: TGTGCCAGCAACCCGGGTATTCAAGAGACCCAGTACTTC.

The chain is built from TRBV7-9 and TRBJ2-6, with 8 bases aligning to TRBD1. V gave up 3 bases and J gave up 3 bases; unmatched junction bases: 4. The CDR3 runs to 16 residues. Germline V CDR1 and CDR2: SEHNR, FQNEAQ (reference sequence). The CDR3 nucleotides read TGTGCCAGCAGCTTGGGCAGGGGGCATGGGGCCAACGTCCTGACTTTC. It codes for CASSLGRGHGANVLTF.

The chain joins TRBV7-9 to TRBJ2-3; 11 nucleotides line up with TRBD2. The V segment lost 5 bases and the J segment 5 bases; nucleotides outside the gene matches: 3. Germline V gene data show CDR1 as SEHNR and CDR2 as FQNEAQ (reference sequence). The CDR3 is 14 residues long. The CDR3 bases are TGTGCCAGCAGCCTAGGACTAGCGGGAGATACGCAGTATTTT. Translation gives CASSLGLAGDTQYF.

This clone was found a few times. V gene TRBV7-3 combines with J gene TRBJ2-1; D might be TRBD2 (5 bases). The CDR3 is made up of 12 amino acids. V was cut by 3 bases and J by 10 bases, with 10 bases left in between. Germline CDR1 reads SGHTA; CDR2 reads FQGTGA. In DNA, the CDR3 is TGTGCCAGCAGCTTGGGAGCCGGCGAGCAGTTCTTC. Its protein is CASSLGAGEQFF.

This clone turned up a few times. No DNA is shown, since the ends of the CDR3 on it are uncertain; the CDR3 is the one TCRdb lists. The chain is built from TRBV7-9 and TRBJ1-1. The CDR3 adds up to 15 amino acids, both ends counted. From germline, CDR1 is SEHNR and CDR2 FQNEAQ (reference sequence). The CDR3 protein is CASILVGGRATEAFF.

The chain uses TRBV11-2 and TRBJ1-2, with a weak D call TRBD1 (6 bases). V dropped 0 bases and J dropped 8 bases, with 16 bases sitting between them. Per germline, CDR1 SGHAT and CDR2 FQNNGV. The CDR3 sequence is 15 residues long. In DNA, the CDR3 is TGTGCCAGCAGCTTAGATGGGGGTCATAGGGGGGGCTACACCTTC. This encodes CASSLDGGHRGGYTF.

The chain couples TRBV25-1 to TRBJ2-7, with 8 bases identical to TRBD2. The trim removed 5 bases at V and 4 bases at J, leaving 10 bases unmatched. This CDR3 has 15 amino acids. In germline, CDR1 is MGHDK, CDR2 SYGVNS. The CDR3 coding sequence is TGTGCCAGCAGTTTGGTCGGGAGGGCCGGGTACGAGCAGTACTTC. Its translation is CASSLVGRAGYEQYF.

This chain uses TRBV29-1 with TRBJ1-1, with 9 bases aligning to TRBD1. The CDR3 contains 14 residues. V dropped 6 bases and J dropped 5; count of bases not matched to a gene: 10. Germline CDR1 SQVTM, CDR2 ANQGSEA. The DNA for the CDR3 is TGCAGCGTCGCACCACAGGGGGCTCTGACTGAAGCTTTCTTT. This encodes CSVAPQGALTEAFF.

The J gene is TRBJ2-6, the V gene TRBV30; D remains unclear. V was pared by 3 bases and J by 1 base, with 4 bases between. CDR3 length: 13 amino acids. Germline values: CDR1 GTSNPN, CDR2 SVGIG (reference sequence). In DNA form, the CDR3 reads TGTGCCTGGAGCACTTCTGGGGCCAACGTCCTGACTTTC. Its protein product is CAWSTSGANVLTF.

The rearrangement uses TRBV6-5 and TRBJ1-1, with TRBD1 as a possible D gene (5 bases). Germline V gene lookup returns CDR1 MNHEY and CDR2 SVGAGI. CDR3 length: 13 amino acids. Trimming removed 8 bases from V and 1 base from J, with 11 bases in between. CDR3 region: CASGVDRNTEAFF. In DNA, the CDR3 is TGTGCCAGCGGAGTCGACAGGAACACTGAAGCTTTCTTT.

In this sample, this clone turned up a few times. The chain carries TRBV4-2 and TRBJ2-1, with TRBD2 matching 10 bases. Trimming took 0 bases from V and 5 from J; bases not matched to a gene: 4. The length of the CDR3 is 16 residues. Per the germline V gene, CDR1 is LGHNA and CDR2 is YNFKEQ. CDR3 DNA sequence: TGTGCCAGCAGCCAAGAAGGTAGCGGGAGGAACAATGAGCAGTTCTTC. Amino acid sequence: CASSQEGSGRNNEQFF.

This clone was seen more than once but under ten times. The chain is built from TRBV29-1 and TRBJ1-2; 9 nucleotides match TRBD1. J lost 2 bases, V lost 5 bases, and 3 bases had no gene match. Per the germline V gene, CDR1 is SQVTM and CDR2 is ANQGSEA. The CDR3 length is 13 residues. The CDR3 here is CSVWTGANYGYTF. CDR3 DNA: TGCAGCGTTTGGACAGGGGCGAACTATGGCTACACCTTC.

In this sample, this clone turned up a few times. The chain couples TRBV28 to TRBJ1-2; D is possibly TRBD1 (5 bases). V was pared by 5 bases and J by 2 bases, with 9 bases between. CDR1 is MDHEN and CDR2 is SYDVKM in the germline V gene. CDR3 size: 13 residues. The CDR3 DNA follows: TGTGCCAGCAGTCACGGGGGGAACTATGGCTACACCTTC. Translation gives CASSHGGNYGYTF.

V gene TRBV29-1 combines with J gene TRBJ1-1; no clear D. Germline-derived CDR1 and CDR2 are SQVTM and ANQGSEA. V lost 6 bases and J 6 bases, leaving 26 bases between the germline ends. The CDR3 sequence is 16 residues long. The CDR3 region has the DNA TGCAGCGTCCTACGCGGACCGGGAAATTATGGCGCTGAAGCTTTCTTT. Translating gives CSVLRGPGNYGAEAFF.

The chain carries TRBV6-5 and TRBJ2-6; D is possibly TRBD2 (5 bases). This CDR3 region has 16 residues. From germline, CDR1 is MNHEY and CDR2 SVGAGI. V was trimmed by 2 bases and J by 0 bases, leaving 8 bases between them. The CDR3 DNA follows: TGTGCCAGCAGTTACCGAGGGAACTCTGGGGCCAACGTCCTGACTTTC. It yields the protein CASSYRGNSGANVLTF.

A few counts support this clone. The chain has TRBV7-9 and TRBJ1-1; D possibly corresponds to TRBD1 (6 bases). The CDR3 has 16 residues. Trimming took 0 bases from V and 1 from J, leaving 12 bases between them. Germline V gene lookup returns CDR1 SEHNR and CDR2 FQNEAQ (reference sequence). CDR3 in amino acids: CASSLAYRVRNTEAFF. The DNA for the CDR3 is TGTGCCAGCAGCTTAGCGTACAGGGTCCGGAACACTGAAGCTTTCTTT.